The 15 T cell receptor beta chains below come from one sample, sequenced in a study of T cell responses to AZD1222 COVID-19 vaccine (dated by TCRdb to about 2021). The library was produced with the immunoSEQ multiplex PCR assay. TCRdb's version of the immuneACCESS table is confined to in-frame rearrangements and falls short of the full clone set. An unresolved V gene accounts for under half of the shortfall where checked; the remainder is of unknown origin. The sample includes 69,000 or so clones, with roughly 85% observed a single time. 1% to 1.5% of the sample belongs to the ten largest clones. This specimen's time point label, interpreted: about 28 days (+/-7) after the second vaccine dose. Sequencing was performed on peripheral blood, taken 28 days after the second AZD1222 dose. All receptors come from an adult who received the AZD1222 COVID-19 vaccine.

This clone has a single count. V is TRBV30 and J is TRBJ2-7; TRBD1 matches 7 bases. In germline, CDR1 is GTSNPN, CDR2 SVGIG (reference sequence). With V trimmed by 2 bases and J by 6 bases, 7 bases remained unmatched. The length of the CDR3 is 13 residues. This chain's CDR3 is CAWSKQGIGEQYF. In DNA, the CDR3 is TGTGCCTGGAGTAAACAGGGGATCGGCGAGCAGTACTTC.

At least ten counts were recorded for this clone. The chain combines TRBV6-5 with TRBJ2-3; D is unresolved. Trimming pared 4 bases from V and 2 bases from J, leaving 7 bases between. Germline-derived CDR1 and CDR2 are MNHEY and SVGAGI. The CDR3 has 13 amino acids. The CDR3 protein is CASSFSYTDTQYF. The DNA for the CDR3 is TGTGCCAGCAGTTTCTCCTACACAGATACGCAGTATTTT.

V usage is TRBV10-3 and J usage is TRBJ2-1; 12 nucleotides align to TRBD2. Germline CDR1 is ENHRY and CDR2 is SYGVKD. After removal of 6 bases from V and 5 bases from J, the junction contained 2 bases not matched to a gene. The CDR3 has 14 amino acids. CDR3 nucleotides: TGTGCCATCAGGCGGACTAGCGGGAACAATGAGCAGTTCTTC. Translation gives CAIRRTSGNNEQFF.

CDR3 region: CAWSEGSDYGYTF. CDR3 nucleotides: TGTGCCTGGAGTGAGGGCAGCGACTATGGCTACACCTTC. This chain uses TRBV30 with TRBJ1-2; D gene uncertain. From germline, CDR1 is GTSNPN and CDR2 SVGIG (reference sequence). Deletions cut 1 base from V and 3 bases from J, with 9 bases between. The CDR3 is 13 amino acids.

This chain links TRBV6-6 with TRBJ1-1; no clear D gene. This CDR3 is built from 15 residues. V shed 2 bases and J shed 5 bases, with 15 bases lying between them. CDR1 is MNHNY and CDR2 is SVGAGI in the germline V gene (reference sequence). CDR3 sequence: CASSYDHRATTEAFF. The CDR3 region has the DNA TGTGCCAGCAGTTACGACCACCGGGCTACTACTGAAGCTTTCTTT.

The V call is TRBV5-1, the J call TRBJ1-6; 7 bases agree with TRBD1. CDR3 size: 14 residues. Germline V gene data show CDR1 as SGHRS and CDR2 as YFSETQ. Trimming took 3 bases from V and 7 from J; bases not matched to a gene: 4. The CDR3 here is CASSSGQSNSPLHF. CDR3 nucleotide sequence: TGCGCCAGCAGCTCGGGACAGTCAAATTCACCCCTCCACTTT.

This clone was seen a handful of times. The chain recombines TRBV29-1 with TRBJ2-7; D tentatively reads TRBD1 or TRBD2 (5 bases each). CDR1 and CDR2 (germline): SQVTM, ANQGSEA. The ends were cut back, 4 bases at V and 0 bases at J, with 7 bases in the middle. The CDR3 is 12 amino acids. The CDR3 reads CSVGDGSYEQYF. Here the CDR3 DNA reads TGCAGCGTTGGGGACGGCTCCTACGAGCAGTACTTC.

There are a few counts of this clone. The chain joins TRBV6-5 to TRBJ1-1; TRBD1 matches 9 bases. The CDR3 is 14 amino acids. Germline trimming cut 0 bases from V and 10 bases from J; bases unmatched to any gene: 6. In germline, CDR1 is MNHEY, CDR2 SVGAGI. The CDR3 loop is CASSYSILGQGAFF. The CDR3 DNA follows: TGTGCCAGCAGTTACTCGATTCTGGGACAGGGAGCTTTCTTT.

The V gene is TRBV19, the J gene TRBJ1-2; D remains unclear. Germline CDR1 is LNHDA and CDR2 is SQIVND (reference sequence). This CDR3 has 12 residues. The ends were cut back, 6 bases at V and 11 bases at J, with 16 bases in the middle. This CDR3 reads CASSWSFAGYTF. DNA of the CDR3: TGTGCCAGTAGCTGGTCGTTCGCCGGTTACACCTTC.

The gene calls are TRBV4-3 and TRBJ2-5; D call uncertain. The ends were cut back, 4 bases at V and 5 bases at J, with 8 bases in the middle. This CDR3 region has 12 residues. Germline values: CDR1 LGHNA, CDR2 YSLEER. The CDR3 protein is CASSPSHETQYF. The CDR3, as DNA: TGCGCCAGCAGCCCTTCACACGAGACCCAGTACTTC.

The chain links TRBV2 to TRBJ2-5; D is undetermined. The CDR3 totals 12 residues. The germline CDR1 and CDR2 sequences are SNHLY and FYNNEI. Trimming stripped 7 bases from V and 4 bases from J, with 10 bases between. Written as DNA, the CDR3 is TGTGCCAGCACTCGGATATTAGAGACCCAGTACTTC. Translating gives CASTRILETQYF. Based on the CDR3 plus reference TRBV2 and TRBJ2-5, the full variable domain is EPEVTQTPSHQVTQMGQEVILRCVPISNHLYFYWYRQILGQKVEFLVSFYNNEISEKSEIFDDQFSVERPDGSNFTLKIRSTKLEDSAMYFCASTRILETQYFGPGTRLLVL.

The genes are TRBV12-2 and TRBJ1-5; TRBD1, as called in the table, went unchecked against the DNA. TRBV12-2 is reported as a pseudogene. This CDR3 has 18 residues. CDR3 nucleotides: TGTGCAAGTCGCTTTACCGCACCCGGGACAGGCTTTTTTGAGCCCCAGCATTTT. This translates into CASRFTAPGTGFFEPQHF.

V gene TRBV7-2 combines with J gene TRBJ1-2, with 11 bases matching TRBD1. The V and J ends lost 6 bases and 2 bases, in that order; junction bases with no gene match: 5. The CDR3 extends over 15 amino acids. Germline assignment: CDR1 SGHTA and CDR2 FQGNSA. The CDR3 loop reads CASSYRTGGNYGYTF. The CDR3 DNA reads as TGTGCCAGCAGTTACCGGACAGGGGGCAACTATGGCTACACCTTC.

The rearrangement links TRBV18 to TRBJ2-5; D possibly corresponds to TRBD1 (6 bases). This CDR3 contains 13 residues. With 2 bases removed from V and 5 bases from J, the gap between germline ends came to 9 bases. Germline V CDR1 and CDR2: KGHSH, LQKENI. The DNA for the CDR3 is TGTGCCAGCTCACCAGACAGGTTGGAGACCCAGTACTTC. Its protein is CASSPDRLETQYF.

The CDR3 sequence is CASNDRSPSEAFF. The CDR3 DNA is TGTGCCAGTAACGACAGGAGCCCGTCTGAAGCTTTCTTT. The V and J genes are TRBV19 and TRBJ1-1; D is possibly TRBD1 (6 bases). Trimming took off 7 bases at V and 6 bases at J, with 15 bases between the two ends. Germline CDR1 reads LNHDA; CDR2 reads SQIVND (reference sequence). CDR3 length: 13 residues.